Listed below are T cell receptor beta chains from one sample, sequenced in a study of vaccination and CD4 T cells after COVID-19. TCRdb re-derived calls from the PCR reads in MiXCR, one entry per CDR3 protein. The sample holds fewer than 9,000 distinct CDR3 sequences, approximately 52% seen once. These receptors have no known antigen. The sequenced sample was CD4+ T cells from blood, cultured in vitro. Every receptor here comes from a human donor who had recovered from COVID-19. Each CDR3 is given with its conserved first and last residue. The D gene is left open where the match is weak. Some rows mark clone size as missing; the rest say once, few, many or name a class of expanded clone.

CDR3nt: TGTGCCAGCAGTCGAGGAGCCCCGGGCACCGGGGAGCTGTTTTTT; CDR3aa: CASSRGAPGTGELFF; j_gene: TRBJ2-2; d_gene: -; abundance: once; v_gene: TRBV14
CDR3nt: TGTGCCAGCTCACCCTTAGGGACTCAGGAGGTGGGCTACACCTTC; CDR3aa: CASSPLGTQEVGYTF; j_gene: TRBJ1-2; d_gene: -; abundance: few; v_gene: TRBV18
CDR3nt: TGTGCCACGACGCAGGCGAGCACAGATACGCAGTATTTT; CDR3aa: CATTQASTDTQYF; j_gene: TRBJ2-3; d_gene: -; abundance: -; v_gene: TRBV6-1
CDR3nt: TGTGCCAGCAGTTCCCGCAGGGACAGCAACTATGGCTACACCTTC; CDR3aa: CASSSRRDSNYGYTF; j_gene: TRBJ1-2; d_gene: TRBD1; abundance: -; v_gene: TRBV27
CDR3nt: TGTGCCAGCAGCCCTCGCGGGAGGATGGCCAATGAGCAGTTCTTC; CDR3aa: CASSPRGRMANEQFF; j_gene: TRBJ2-1; d_gene: TRBD2; abundance: -; v_gene: TRBV7-2
CDR3nt: TGTGCCAGCAGCTTCAGGAGCGGGAGTGGAGCAGATACGCAGTATTTT; CDR3aa: CASSFRSGSGADTQYF; j_gene: TRBJ2-3; d_gene: TRBD2; abundance: -; v_gene: TRBV7-2
CDR3nt: TGTGCCAGTAGCCCGGGACAGACCTACACCTTC; CDR3aa: CASSPGQTYTF; j_gene: TRBJ1-2; d_gene: TRBD1; abundance: -; v_gene: TRBV19
CDR3nt: TGTGCCAGCAGCTTAGCCAGCTCCTACGAGCAGTACTTC; CDR3aa: CASSLASSYEQYF; j_gene: TRBJ2-7; d_gene: -; abundance: -; v_gene: TRBV7-2
CDR3nt: TGTGCCAGCAGTTCCGAGTACGGCAGGGACGCACGAGGCACAGATACGCAGTATTTT; CDR3aa: CASSSEYGRDARGTDTQYF; j_gene: TRBJ2-3; d_gene: -; abundance: -; v_gene: TRBV27
CDR3nt: TGCGCCAGCAGCTTGAACTCGTTCCCAGGGGATGGCTACACCTTC; CDR3aa: CASSLNSFPGDGYTF; j_gene: TRBJ1-2; d_gene: -; abundance: -; v_gene: TRBV5-1
CDR3nt: TGCGCCAGCAGCCAACGATGGGGTTCGACAGGGGTTAACTATGGCTACACCTTC; CDR3aa: CASSQRWGSTGVNYGYTF; j_gene: TRBJ1-2; d_gene: TRBD1; abundance: -; v_gene: TRBV4-3
CDR3nt: TGTGCCAGCAGGGGGGGGACAGGGGATGCTAACTATGGCTACACCTTC; CDR3aa: CASRGGTGDANYGYTF; j_gene: TRBJ1-2; d_gene: TRBD1; abundance: few; v_gene: TRBV6-1
CDR3nt: TGTGCCAGCAGTTACCGCGGGAGCTACGAGCAGTACTTC; CDR3aa: CASSYRGSYEQYF; j_gene: TRBJ2-7; d_gene: TRBD2; abundance: medium-sized; v_gene: TRBV6-2/TRBV6-3
CDR3nt: TGTGCCAGCAGCTTCGGACAGGGAAGCAGCAATCAGCCCCAGCATTTT; CDR3aa: CASSFGQGSSNQPQHF; j_gene: TRBJ1-5; d_gene: TRBD1; abundance: -; v_gene: TRBV5-6
CDR3nt: TGTGCCAGCAGTGTCGGGCGCTCTGACCAGACCCAGTACTTC; CDR3aa: CASSVGRSDQTQYF; j_gene: TRBJ2-5; d_gene: -; abundance: few; v_gene: TRBV2
CDR3nt: TGTGCCAGCAGCCGACGCACAGCCGGGGCTTCCGATACGCAGTATTTT; CDR3aa: CASSRRTAGASDTQYF; j_gene: TRBJ2-3; d_gene: -; abundance: few; v_gene: TRBV11-2
CDR3nt: TGTGCCAGCAGCTCCGGGGTCGAGCAGTACTTC; CDR3aa: CASSSGVEQYF; j_gene: TRBJ2-7; d_gene: -; abundance: once; v_gene: TRBV7-9
CDR3nt: TGTGCCAGCAGTTACTCTTTTGGATCAACTAATGAAAAACTGTTTTTT; CDR3aa: CASSYSFGSTNEKLFF; j_gene: TRBJ1-4; d_gene: -; abundance: -; v_gene: TRBV2
CDR3nt: TGCGCCAGCAGCTTGGCCATCAATTCACCCCTCCACTTT; CDR3aa: CASSLAINSPLHF; j_gene: TRBJ1-6; d_gene: -; abundance: -; v_gene: TRBV5-1
CDR3nt: TGTGCCAGCAGTTTAGTACGGGAGACCCAGTACTTC; CDR3aa: CASSLVRETQYF; j_gene: TRBJ2-5; d_gene: -; abundance: few; v_gene: TRBV12-3/TRBV12-4
CDR3nt: TGTGCCAGCAGTGGCGACAACTACGAGCAGTACTTC; CDR3aa: CASSGDNYEQYF; j_gene: TRBJ2-7; d_gene: -; abundance: -; v_gene: TRBV2
CDR3nt: TGTGCCAGCAGATCCTACCAGGGACGCGGCAATGAGCAGTTCTTC; CDR3aa: CASRSYQGRGNEQFF; j_gene: TRBJ2-1; d_gene: -; abundance: medium-sized; v_gene: TRBV27
CDR3nt: TGTGCCAGTAGTATGGACAGGGGGCGAATGAACACTGAAGCTTTCTTT; CDR3aa: CASSMDRGRMNTEAFF; j_gene: TRBJ1-1; d_gene: TRBD1; abundance: -; v_gene: TRBV19
CDR3nt: TGTGCCAGCAGCTTCGGGGGCACAGATACGCAGTATTTT; CDR3aa: CASSFGGTDTQYF; j_gene: TRBJ2-3; d_gene: -; abundance: -; v_gene: TRBV7-3
CDR3nt: TGTGCCAGTAGTATTCAAGGGACAGGGAGGTCACCCCTCCACTTT; CDR3aa: CASSIQGTGRSPLHF; j_gene: TRBJ1-6; d_gene: TRBD1; abundance: -; v_gene: TRBV19
CDR3nt: TGCAGCCCCGGGACAGGGGGAAGGGGCTACACCTTC; CDR3aa: CSPGTGGRGYTF; j_gene: TRBJ1-2; d_gene: TRBD1; abundance: few; v_gene: TRBV20-1